Listed below are T cell receptor beta chains from one sample, sequenced in a study of CD8 T cells in Susac syndrome. Using its own MiXCR run on the immunoSEQ multiplex PCR reads, TCRdb lists one record per CDR3 protein. Of about 210,000 distinct CDR3 sequences in the sample, about 95% were seen once. Material: CD4+ T cells from PBMCs. The source of these receptors is a human donor with multiple sclerosis. The CDR3 runs from the conserved cysteine through the conserved F or W. A D gene is named only where the DNA matches it firmly. Some rows have no size entry. The others give once, few or many, or a class for an expanded clone.

j_call: TRBJ2-7; clone_size: NA; d_call: TRBD1; v_call: TRBV4-1; cdr3_nt: TGCGCCAGCAGCCAGGTTTCCGGGACAGGACCTTACGAGCAGTACTTC; cdr3_aa: CASSQVSGTGPYEQYF
j_call: TRBJ2-1; clone_size: NA; d_call: TRBD2; v_call: TRBV11-2; cdr3_nt: TGTGCCAGCAGCTTATTTGGGCTAGCGGGAGATGGGAATGAGCAGTTCTTC; cdr3_aa: CASSLFGLAGDGNEQFF
j_call: TRBJ2-7; clone_size: NA; d_call: NA; v_call: TRBV29-1; cdr3_nt: TGCAGCGTTGAGGGCAGGGGACCCTACGAGCAGTACTTC; cdr3_aa: CSVEGRGPYEQYF
j_call: TRBJ2-2; clone_size: NA; d_call: NA; v_call: TRBV18; cdr3_nt: TGTGCCAGCTCACCCCGACAGAACCTCAACACCGGGGAGCTGTTTTTT; cdr3_aa: CASSPRQNLNTGELFF
j_call: TRBJ1-2; clone_size: NA; d_call: NA; v_call: TRBV15; cdr3_nt: TGTGCCACCAGCAGGTTGACAGTATCTGGCTACACCTTC; cdr3_aa: CATSRLTVSGYTF
j_call: TRBJ1-6; clone_size: NA; d_call: NA; v_call: TRBV18; cdr3_nt: TGTGCCAGCTCACCAAAAGTCCCAGGTGGAAATTCACCCCTCCACTTT; cdr3_aa: CASSPKVPGGNSPLHF
j_call: TRBJ1-2; clone_size: NA; d_call: NA; v_call: TRBV3-1; cdr3_nt: TGTGCCAGCAGCCCACCGGGGGGTTCCGGCTACACCTTC; cdr3_aa: CASSPPGGSGYTF
j_call: TRBJ2-1; clone_size: NA; d_call: NA; v_call: TRBV5-1; cdr3_nt: TGCGCCAGCAGCCTACAGGGCTTGAACATCGATGAGCAGTTCTTC; cdr3_aa: CASSLQGLNIDEQFF
j_call: TRBJ2-5; clone_size: once; d_call: NA; v_call: TRBV4-2; cdr3_nt: TGTGCCAGCAGCCAAGGACTGCGAGAGACCCAGTACTTC; cdr3_aa: CASSQGLRETQYF
j_call: TRBJ2-3; clone_size: NA; d_call: TRBD1; v_call: TRBV12-3/TRBV12-4; cdr3_nt: TGTGCCAGCAGTTTGGGGACAGGGCCATGGTTTGATACGCAGTATTTT; cdr3_aa: CASSLGTGPWFDTQYF
j_call: TRBJ1-5; clone_size: NA; d_call: TRBD1; v_call: TRBV30; cdr3_nt: TGTGCCTGGAGCACCGGGACAGTTAATCAGCCCCAGCATTTT; cdr3_aa: CAWSTGTVNQPQHF
j_call: TRBJ2-3; clone_size: NA; d_call: NA; v_call: TRBV19; cdr3_nt: TGTGCCAGTCGCTTGGGGGGCGCGGGGGATACGCAGTATTTT; cdr3_aa: CASRLGGAGDTQYF
j_call: TRBJ1-6; clone_size: NA; d_call: TRBD1; v_call: TRBV3-1; cdr3_nt: TGTGCCAGCAGCCACACAGGGGTAAGATCACCCCTCCACTTT; cdr3_aa: CASSHTGVRSPLHF
j_call: TRBJ1-2; clone_size: NA; d_call: NA; v_call: TRBV29-1; cdr3_nt: TGCAGCGCGGGGGGGACCTATGGCTACACCTTC; cdr3_aa: CSAGGTYGYTF
j_call: TRBJ1-1; clone_size: NA; d_call: NA; v_call: TRBV27; cdr3_nt: TGTGCCAGCAGTTCTCAGGGGTGGGACACTGAAGCTTTCTTT; cdr3_aa: CASSSQGWDTEAFF
j_call: TRBJ1-2; clone_size: once; d_call: NA; v_call: TRBV6-6; cdr3_nt: TGTGCCAGCAACACCGTGGCATATGGCTACACCTTC; cdr3_aa: CASNTVAYGYTF
j_call: TRBJ1-1; clone_size: NA; d_call: NA; v_call: TRBV3-1; cdr3_nt: TGTGCCAGCAGCCTTAGGAGGACTGAAGCTTTCTTT; cdr3_aa: CASSLRRTEAFF
j_call: TRBJ2-4; clone_size: NA; d_call: TRBD2; v_call: TRBV7-2; cdr3_nt: TGTGCCAGCAGCTTAGGGATTAGCGGGAGCTCAGACATTCAGTACTTC; cdr3_aa: CASSLGISGSSDIQYF
j_call: TRBJ1-4; clone_size: NA; d_call: NA; v_call: TRBV6-5; cdr3_nt: TGTGCCAGCAGTTACTCAGGGGTTAATGAAAAACTGTTTTTT; cdr3_aa: CASSYSGVNEKLFF
j_call: TRBJ1-4; clone_size: NA; d_call: TRBD1; v_call: TRBV4-2; cdr3_nt: TGTGCCAGCAGCCCAGCAGGGGGAACTAATGAAAAACTGTTTTTT; cdr3_aa: CASSPAGGTNEKLFF
j_call: TRBJ1-1; clone_size: NA; d_call: NA; v_call: TRBV11-3; cdr3_nt: TGTGCCAGCGTACAGGAAAGCAACACTGAAGCTTTCTTT; cdr3_aa: CASVQESNTEAFF
j_call: TRBJ1-5; clone_size: NA; d_call: NA; v_call: TRBV12-3/TRBV12-4; cdr3_nt: TGTGCCAGCAGTTTCAATATAGGGTCGGGGGCAAATCAGCCCCAGCATTTT; cdr3_aa: CASSFNIGSGANQPQHF
j_call: TRBJ2-3; clone_size: NA; d_call: TRBD2; v_call: TRBV30; cdr3_nt: TGTGCCTGGGGGATGGGGACTAGCGGCACAGATACGCAGTATTTT; cdr3_aa: CAWGMGTSGTDTQYF
j_call: TRBJ2-1; clone_size: NA; d_call: TRBD2; v_call: TRBV30; cdr3_nt: TGTGCCTGGAGCCGGGCCGGGACTAGCAAGTTCTTC; cdr3_aa: CAWSRAGTSKFF
j_call: TRBJ2-5; clone_size: NA; d_call: NA; v_call: TRBV9; cdr3_nt: TGTGCCAGCAGCGTAGGGGGTTCCCAAGAGACCCAGTACTTC; cdr3_aa: CASSVGGSQETQYF
j_call: TRBJ1-5; clone_size: NA; d_call: NA; v_call: TRBV20-1; cdr3_nt: TGCAGTGTTGGTAGGAGCAATCAGCCCCAGCATTTT; cdr3_aa: CSVGRSNQPQHF
j_call: TRBJ2-6; clone_size: NA; d_call: NA; v_call: TRBV7-8; cdr3_nt: TGTGCCAGCAGCTTAGCAGGGGCCCTCTCTGGGGCCAACGTCCTGACTTTC; cdr3_aa: CASSLAGALSGANVLTF
j_call: TRBJ2-1; clone_size: NA; d_call: NA; v_call: TRBV20-1; cdr3_nt: TGCAGTGCTAGAGATTATGGTAAGGAGCAGTTCTTC; cdr3_aa: CSARDYGKEQFF